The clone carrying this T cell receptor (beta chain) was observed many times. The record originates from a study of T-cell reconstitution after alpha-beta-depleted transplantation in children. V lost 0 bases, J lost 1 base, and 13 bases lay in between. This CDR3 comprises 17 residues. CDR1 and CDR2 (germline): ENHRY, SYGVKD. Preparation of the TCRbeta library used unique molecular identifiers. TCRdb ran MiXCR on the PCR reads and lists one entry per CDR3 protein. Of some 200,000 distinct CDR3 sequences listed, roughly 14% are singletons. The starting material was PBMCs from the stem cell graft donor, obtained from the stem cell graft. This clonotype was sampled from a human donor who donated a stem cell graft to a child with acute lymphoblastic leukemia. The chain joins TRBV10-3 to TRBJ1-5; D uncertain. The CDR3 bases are TGTGCCATCAGTGAGTCGAGGGTCGGCCCCAGCAATCAGCCCCAGCATTTT. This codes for CAISESRVGPSNQPQHF.